This is a list of T cell receptor beta chains from one sample in a study of cytomegalovirus exposure and HLA in healthy donors. Assay used: immunoSEQ multiplex PCR; TCRdb lists only in-frame clones, some missing. Found here are more than 150,000 clones, roughly 80% of them singletons; the top ten hold over 5.5%. Sequenced: PBMCs. Receptors were obtained from a young man in good health and CMV-seropositive. CDR3s include the opening cysteine and the closing phenylalanine or tryptophan. Fields, in order: clone size, V gene, J gene, D gene, CDR3 protein, CDR3 DNA. D genes are given only for firm matches. The listing skips clone size in some rows; elsewhere it reads once, few, many or a size class.

many	TRBV13	TRBJ2-4	-	CASSRPGLGDIQYF	TGTGCCAGCAGCCGACCCGGGCTAGGGGACATTCAGTACTTC
-	TRBV6-5	TRBJ1-5	TRBD1	CASRRTGGNQPQHF	TGTGCCAGCAGAAGGACAGGGGGCAATCAGCCCCAGCATTTT
-	TRBV7-9	TRBJ1-2	-	CKGPEGYTF	TGCAAGGGGCCGGAAGGCTACACCTTC
few	TRBV2	TRBJ1-1	-	CATTDMNTEAFF	TGTGCCACGACAGATATGAACACTGAAGCTTTCTTT
-	TRBV2	TRBJ2-7	TRBD2	CASSEGTSKKSYEQYF	TGTGCCAGCAGTGAGGGGACTAGCAAAAAGTCCTACGAGCAGTACTTC
few	TRBV7-8	TRBJ1-2	-	CASSPTGNYGYTF	TGTGCCAGCAGCCCGACAGGCAACTATGGCTACACCTTC
-	TRBV20-1	TRBJ1-2	-	CSVGSNYGYTF	TGCAGTGTCGGGAGTAACTATGGCTACACCTTC
-	TRBV2	TRBJ1-1	-	CASRYTPNTEAFF	TGTGCCAGCAGGTACACCCCGAACACTGAAGCTTTCTTT
-	TRBV5-4	TRBJ1-2	TRBD1	CASSLAGQGPGYTF	TGTGCCAGCAGCTTGGCCGGACAGGGGCCTGGCTACACCTTC
-	TRBV7-9	TRBJ2-2	TRBD2	CASSPSGRVAGELFF	TGTGCCAGCAGCCCGAGCGGGAGGGTCGCCGGGGAGCTGTTTTTT
few	TRBV4-2	TRBJ2-2	-	CASSQALSGGNTGELFF	TGTGCCAGCAGCCAAGCCTTGAGTGGCGGGAACACCGGGGAGCTGTTTTTT
-	TRBV2	TRBJ1-1	TRBD1	CASNVPGQGMSTEAFF	TGTGCCAGCAACGTCCCGGGACAGGGAATGTCCACTGAAGCTTTCTTT
-	TRBV4-2	TRBJ2-4	TRBD2	CASSQSSTRPLAGRAVGAKNIQYF	TGTGCCAGCAGCCAATCATCTACCCGGCCGCTAGCGGGCCGGGCAGTGGGGGCCAAAAACATTCAGTACTTC
-	TRBV28	TRBJ1-2	-	CASRTGGPGSYGYTF	TGTGCCAGCAGAACCGGGGGGCCGGGTAGCTATGGCTACACCTTC
-	TRBV7-2	TRBJ2-7	TRBD1	CASSLTGSSYEQYF	TGTGCCAGCAGCCTGACAGGGAGCTCCTACGAGCAGTACTTC
-	TRBV5-1	TRBJ2-1	TRBD2	CASSTGGAAYNEQFF	TGCGCCAGCAGCACGGGAGGGGCGGCCTACAATGAGCAGTTCTTC
-	TRBV7-3	TRBJ2-2	-	CASSLRGRGIPTGELFF	TGTGCCAGCAGCTTAAGGGGGAGGGGGATACCGACCGGGGAGCTGTTTTTT
-	TRBV5-4	TRBJ2-1	TRBD2	CASSLEVSGRPYNEQFF	TGTGCCAGCAGCTTGGAGGTTAGCGGGAGACCCTACAATGAGCAGTTCTTC
-	TRBV15	TRBJ2-7	TRBD2	CATSRLAGGAYEQYF	TGTGCCACCAGCAGACTAGCGGGAGGGGCCTACGAGCAGTACTTC
few	TRBV28	TRBJ1-2	-	CASSLSGFGYTF	TGTGCCAGCAGTTTGTCAGGGTTTGGCTACACCTTC
-	TRBV5-1	TRBJ2-7	TRBD1	CASSGQGRSYEQYF	TGCGCCAGCAGCGGACAGGGGCGATCCTACGAGCAGTACTTC
-	TRBV11-2	TRBJ2-7	TRBD2	CASNSRLAGGHEQYF	TGTGCCAGCAACTCCCGACTAGCGGGAGGGCACGAGCAGTACTTC
-	TRBV30	TRBJ2-2	-	CAWSAASVFTGELFF	TGTGCCTGGAGTGCCGCTAGTGTCTTCACCGGGGAGCTGTTTTTT
-	TRBV27	TRBJ2-6	-	CASSLRAGISSGANVLTF	TGTGCCAGCAGTTTGAGGGCAGGAATAAGCTCTGGGGCCAACGTCCTGACTTTC
-	TRBV27	TRBJ2-5	-	CASSLSRGQETQYF	TGTGCCAGCAGTTTATCTCGCGGCCAAGAGACCCAGTACTTC
-	TRBV10-3	TRBJ2-1	TRBD2	CAISKAGEVEQFF	TGTGCCATCAGCAAAGCGGGAGAGGTCGAGCAGTTCTTC
-	TRBV7-3	TRBJ1-2	-	CASSLNPRRDGYTF	TGTGCCAGCAGCTTAAACCCTCGGCGGGATGGCTACACCTTC
-	TRBV5-4	TRBJ1-4	TRBD1	CASSLPPGQGAEKLFF	TGTGCCAGCAGCTTGCCCCCGGGACAGGGTGCTGAAAAACTGTTTTTT
-	TRBV7-2	TRBJ1-2	-	CASSLNLGGYTF	TGTGCCAGCAGCTTAAATCTAGGTGGCTACACCTTC
-	TRBV30	TRBJ2-5	TRBD2	CAWDGGGRWETQYF	TGTGCCTGGGACGGGGGGGGAAGGTGGGAGACCCAGTACTTC
few	TRBV6-6	TRBJ2-7	TRBD2	CASTPSGTSGSYEQYF	TGTGCCAGCACCCCTTCCGGGACTAGCGGTTCCTACGAGCAGTACTTC
-	TRBV4-2	TRBJ1-5	TRBD1	CASSQEAGQGIGQPQHF	TGTGCCAGCAGCCAAGAAGCGGGACAGGGGATAGGTCAGCCCCAGCATTTT
-	TRBV11-2	TRBJ2-7	TRBD1	CASSSIRKDRGLSYEQYF	TGTGCCAGCAGCTCAATCCGGAAAGACAGGGGCCTCTCCTACGAGCAGTACTTC
-	TRBV7-3	TRBJ2-1	TRBD2	CASSLGAGGSYNEQFF	TGTGCCAGCAGCTTAGGGGCGGGAGGCTCCTACAATGAGCAGTTCTTC
-	TRBV19	TRBJ2-7	-	CASRLTEGAYEQYF	TGTGCCAGCAGACTCACGGAGGGGGCATACGAGCAGTACTTC
-	TRBV6-6	TRBJ2-7	-	CASSYSMTDGYEQYF	TGTGCCAGCAGTTACTCGATGACTGATGGGTACGAGCAGTACTTC
-	TRBV6-5	TRBJ1-5	-	CASSYSVGGNQPQHF	TGTGCCAGCAGTTACTCGGTAGGGGGCAATCAGCCCCAGCATTTT
-	TRBV11-2	TRBJ1-4	-	CASSPPGRGNEKLFF	TGTGCCAGCAGCCCCCCTGGAAGGGGTAATGAAAAACTGTTTTTT
-	TRBV28	TRBJ2-1	-	CASSSQDSYNEQFF	TGTGCCAGCAGTTCCCAGGACAGCTACAATGAGCAGTTCTTC
-	TRBV7-3	TRBJ2-7	TRBD2	CASSLTGGGPYEQYF	TGTGCCAGCAGCTTAACGGGGGGGGGACCCTACGAGCAGTACTTC
-	TRBV9	TRBJ2-1	-	CASSVGEGGGYNEQFF	TGTGCCAGCAGCGTAGGAGAGGGAGGGGGTTACAATGAGCAGTTCTTC
-	TRBV27	TRBJ2-7	TRBD2	CASSTGLAVSYEQYF	TGTGCCAGCAGTACGGGACTAGCGGTATCCTACGAGCAGTACTTC
-	TRBV9	TRBJ2-7	TRBD1	CASSVSPGGTYEQYF	TGTGCCAGCAGCGTATCTCCAGGGGGTACTTACGAGCAGTACTTC
-	TRBV28	TRBJ1-2	TRBD1	CASSTDRGGYGYTF	TGTGCCAGCAGCACTGACAGGGGCGGCTATGGCTACACCTTC
-	TRBV4-3	TRBJ2-1	TRBD1	CASSLQGAHEQFF	TGCGCCAGCAGCCTGCAGGGGGCACATGAGCAGTTCTTC
once	TRBV6-6	TRBJ2-7	TRBD1	CASSHPGQYYEQYF	TGTGCCAGCAGCCACCCGGGACAGTACTACGAGCAGTACTTC
-	TRBV27	TRBJ2-5	TRBD1	CASRGTGEETQYF	TGTGCCAGCAGGGGGACAGGGGAAGAGACCCAGTACTTC
-	TRBV30	TRBJ2-7	TRBD1	CAWSADRGTREQYF	TGTGCCTGGAGTGCCGACAGGGGTACACGGGAGCAGTACTTC
-	TRBV27	TRBJ2-7	TRBD2	CATSSIAGGPYEQYF	TGTGCCACCTCTTCTATAGCGGGAGGGCCCTACGAGCAGTACTTC
-	TRBV6-1	TRBJ1-4	TRBD1	CASSGGQGEKLFF	TGTGCCAGCAGTGGCGGACAGGGAGAAAAACTGTTTTTT
-	TRBV28	TRBJ2-3	-	CASSSDRVGRGDTQYF	TGTGCCAGCAGTTCCGATCGGGTGGGGCGGGGAGATACGCAGTATTTT
-	TRBV30	TRBJ1-1	TRBD1	CAWSGRGQVMNTEAFF	TGTGCCTGGAGCGGCCGAGGACAGGTGATGAACACTGAAGCTTTCTTT
-	TRBV5-6	TRBJ2-7	TRBD1	CASSYGQGKYEQYF	TGTGCCAGCAGCTACGGACAGGGAAAGTACGAGCAGTACTTC
-	TRBV5-6	TRBJ2-6	-	CASSWRTGLAGANVLTF	TGTGCCAGCAGCTGGAGAACAGGGCTTGCTGGGGCCAACGTCCTGACTTTC
-	TRBV7-8	TRBJ1-5	-	CASSSIRGNQPQHF	TGTGCCAGCAGCTCTATTCGGGGAAATCAGCCCCAGCATTTT